This passage covers 13 T cell receptor beta chains from one sample sequenced in a study of blood T cells in healthy people across ages. For the second PCR, which ran for roughly 7 to 11 cycles, a sample-barcoded 5' primer and a J-beta primer mix were used. TCRdb passed the 5' RACE reads through MiXCR, listing each CDR3 protein once. The profile covers fewer than 650,000 distinct CDR3 sequences, with about 28% appearing a single time and over 3.5% taken by the ten largest. These data are also associated with another study on T cells of mothers and their children.

Sequenced material: blood. These TCRs come from a boy aged 2 to 10 in good health.

This clonotype was observed a few times. This chain joins TRBV6-6 and TRBJ2-3, with 7 bases that match TRBD2. V shed 6 bases, J shed 0 bases, and the junction held 6 bases outside the gene matches. CDR3 length equals 15 residues. In germline, CDR1 is MNHNY, CDR2 SVGAGI (reference sequence). The CDR3 spells CASRLSGASTDTQYF. The CDR3 bases are TGTGCCAGCAGGTTAAGCGGGGCTAGCACAGATACGCAGTATTTT.

Regarding this clonotype: One junction end does not reproduce the germline sequence, and a read error may be involved. The chain recombines TRBV7-6 with TRBJ1-1; TRBD1 matches 10 bases. This CDR3 has 15 residues. CDR1 is SGHVS, CDR2 FNYEAQ, per germline. CDR3 amino acids: CAGSPETGGLTEAFF. Here the CDR3 DNA reads TGTGCCGGCAGCCCCGAGACAGGGGGCCTCACTGAAGCTTTCTTT.

This clonotype has ten or more counts. This chain uses TRBV18 with TRBJ2-7, with 8 positions matching TRBD1. Germline values: CDR1 KGHSH, CDR2 LQKENI. There are 14 residues in the CDR3. The J segment lost 5 bases and the V segment lost 3 bases, leaving 6 bases of the junction unmatched. The CDR3 reads CASSPADRVHEQYF. The CDR3 DNA reads TGTGCCAGCTCACCTGCGGACAGGGTTCACGAGCAGTACTTC.

This clonotype was detected only a few times. The V call is TRBV20-1, the J call TRBJ2-3; 8 bases line up with TRBD2. Trimming removed 3 bases from V and 0 bases from J; junction bases left unmatched: 5. Germline CDR1 and CDR2: DFQATT and SNEGSKA (reference sequence). The CDR3 extends over 15 amino acids. In DNA, the CDR3 is TGCAGTGCTAGCGGGAGGGCCCGCAGCACAGATACGCAGTATTTT. Translating gives CSASGRARSTDTQYF.

V usage is TRBV7-6 and J usage is TRBJ2-7; a possible D gene is TRBD2 (6 bases). The CDR3 runs 16 residues. Looked up from germline, CDR1 is SGHVS and CDR2 is FNYEAQ. With 4 bases removed from V and 5 bases from J, the gap between germline ends came to 21 bases. The CDR3 reads CASSYSPGGVGDEQYF. The CDR3, as DNA: TGTGCCAGCAGCTACAGCCCTGGCGGGGTGGGGGACGAGCAGTACTTC. Using reference TRBV7-6 and TRBJ2-7 for the parts outside the CDR3, the full variable domain is GAGVSQSPRYKVTKRGQDVALRCDPISGHVSLYWYRQALGQGPEFLTYFNYEAQQDKSGLPNDRFSAERPEGSISTLTIQRTEQRDSAMYRCASSYSPGGVGDEQYFGPGTRLTVT.

Concerning this clonotype itself: This CDR3 is missing its conserved last phenylalanine or tryptophan, likely due to a read error. This chain uses TRBV29-1 with TRBJ2-5; TRBD1 matches 9 bases. In germline, CDR1 is SQVTM, CDR2 ANQGSEA. This CDR3 is built from 14 residues. V was clipped by 6 bases and J by 4 bases; unmatched bases: 9. Here the CDR3 reads CSVEQGAIRETQYL. As DNA, the CDR3 is TGCAGCGTGGAACAGGGGGCGATCCGAGAGACCCAGTACCTC.

The rearrangement joins TRBV9 to TRBJ2-5, with 12 bases fitting TRBD2. The J call could be wrong; TRBJ2-1 is a better fit for the DNA end. Germline V CDR1 and CDR2: SGDLS, YYNGEE. This CDR3 contains 16 residues. The CDR3 sequence is CASSDRLAGDRSEQFF. The CDR3 DNA follows: TGTGCCAGCAGTGACCGACTAGCGGGGGACCGCAGCGAGCAGTTCTTC.

Comments on this clonotype: No conserved phenylalanine or tryptophan ends this CDR3, so it is likely a read error. The chain joins TRBV29-1 to TRBJ2-5; 7 bases map to TRBD2. CDR3 length: 12 amino acids. Trimming took 6 bases from V and 1 from J; bases not matched to a gene: 2. The germline CDR1 and CDR2 sequences are SQVTM and ANQGSEA. The CDR3 DNA sequence: TGCAGCGTCAGCGGGACCCAAGAGACCCAGTACCTC. Its translation is CSVSGTQETQYL.

This clonotype has a count of ten or more. The chain combines TRBV20-1 with TRBJ2-3; D is possibly TRBD1 or TRBD2 (5 bases each). Germline lookup yields CDR1 DFQATT and CDR2 SNEGSKA (reference sequence). The V end lost 5 bases, the J end lost 0 bases, and 6 bases lay between the germline ends. CDR3 length equals 12 residues. CDR3: CSAGGSTDTQYF. CDR3 DNA sequence: TGCAGTGCTGGGGGTAGCACAGATACGCAGTATTTT.

This clonotype has a handful of counts. The CDR3 protein is CASSYDSLGQYF. DNA for the CDR3: TGTGCCAGCAGTTACGACTCGCTGGGGCAGTACTTC. The chain carries TRBV6-6 and TRBJ2-7; D ambiguous. V was cut by 2 bases and J by 9 bases, with 11 bases left in between. Germline CDR1 reads MNHNY; CDR2 reads SVGAGI (reference sequence). This CDR3 region has 12 residues.

The V gene is TRBV9, the J gene TRBJ2-5; 13 bases fit TRBD2. V lost 3 bases, J lost 5 bases, and 4 bases stayed unmatched. CDR1 and CDR2 (germline): SGDLS, YYNGEE. This CDR3 contains 15 residues. CDR3 in DNA: TGTGCCAGCAGCGGGGGACTAGCGGGACTGGAGACCCAGTACTTC. It translates to CASSGGLAGLETQYF.

This clonotype appeared a few times. The chain carries TRBV4-2 and TRBJ2-5; the match to TRBD1 covers 7 bases. The DNA end is a closer match to TRBJ2-7, so the J assignment may be wrong. This CDR3 region has 15 residues. Germline V gene data show CDR1 as LGHNA and CDR2 as YNFKEQ. CDR3 DNA: TGTGCCAGCAGCCCTCTGGGACAGTTCTCCTACGAGCAGTACTTC. This translates into CASSPLGQFSYEQYF.

The chain joins TRBV30 to TRBJ1-2; 8 nucleotides line up with TRBD1. After removal of 2 bases from V and 4 bases from J, the junction contained 6 bases not matched to a gene. Germline values: CDR1 GTSNPN, CDR2 SVGIG (reference sequence). The CDR3 consists of 14 residues. The CDR3, as DNA: TGTGCCTGGAGTCGGACAGGGAATGTCTATGGCTACACCTTC. It is translated as CAWSRTGNVYGYTF.